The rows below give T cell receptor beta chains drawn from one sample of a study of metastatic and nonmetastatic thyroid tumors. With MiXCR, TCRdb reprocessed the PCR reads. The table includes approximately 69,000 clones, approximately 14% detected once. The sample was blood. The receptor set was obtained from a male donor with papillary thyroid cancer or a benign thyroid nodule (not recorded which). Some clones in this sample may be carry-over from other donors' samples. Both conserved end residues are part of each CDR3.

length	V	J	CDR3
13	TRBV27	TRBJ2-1	CASSLAVTDEQFF
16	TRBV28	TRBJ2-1	CASSSPTGSSYNEQFF
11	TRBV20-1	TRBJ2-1	CSARDKGVEFF
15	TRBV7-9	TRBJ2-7	CASSLGTSGTYEQYF
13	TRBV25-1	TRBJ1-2	CASSESSTDGYTF
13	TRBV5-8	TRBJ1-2	CASSLAGTGGYTF
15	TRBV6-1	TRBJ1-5	CASSPDLNSNQPQHF
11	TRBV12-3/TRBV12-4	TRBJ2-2	CASSLSGELFF
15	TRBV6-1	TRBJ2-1	CASGTARTAFNEQFF
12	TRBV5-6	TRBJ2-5	CASSSLLETQYF
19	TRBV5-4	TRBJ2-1	CASSLGYPLRGGPYNEQFF
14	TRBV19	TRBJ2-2	CASSGRLRDGELFF
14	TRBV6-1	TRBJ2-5	CASTLRTGQETQYF
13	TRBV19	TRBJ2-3	CASSSGGANTQYF
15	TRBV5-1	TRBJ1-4	CASSLQGAANEKLFF
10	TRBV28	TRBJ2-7	CASQGYEQYF
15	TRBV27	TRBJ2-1	CASSLIGTPNNEQFF
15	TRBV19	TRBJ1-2	CATRGRGIANYGYTF
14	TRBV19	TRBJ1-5	CASSITGGNQPQHF
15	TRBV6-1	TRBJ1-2	CASSLDRGANYGYTF
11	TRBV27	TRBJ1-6	CASREKGRLHF
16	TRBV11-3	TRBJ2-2	CASSQEGDRPTGELFF
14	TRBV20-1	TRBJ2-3	CSARDPTLTDTQYF
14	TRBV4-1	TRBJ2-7	CASSQSGTIYEQYF
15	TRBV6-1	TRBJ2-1	CASSTGTASYNEQFF
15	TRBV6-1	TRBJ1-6	CATGRGQPNNSPLHF
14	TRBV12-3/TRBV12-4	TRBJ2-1	CASSLSRQYNEQFF
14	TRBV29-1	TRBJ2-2	CSVEVTTNTGELFF
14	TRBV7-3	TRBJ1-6	CASSLTFRNSPLHF
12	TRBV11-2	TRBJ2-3	CASSFGTYAQYF
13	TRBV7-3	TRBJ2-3	CASSYASTDTQYF
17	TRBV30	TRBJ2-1	CAPLRWASGRAGDEQFF
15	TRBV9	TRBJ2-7	CASSPRTGGSYEQYF
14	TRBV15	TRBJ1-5	CATSRDGDPRPQHF
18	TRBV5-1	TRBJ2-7	CASSLFGAGAGGGYEQYF
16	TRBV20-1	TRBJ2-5	CSARDWSSGVQETQYF
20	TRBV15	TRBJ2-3	CVTSREGRGLAGVGADTQYF
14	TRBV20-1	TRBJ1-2	CSARDNRGGDGYTF
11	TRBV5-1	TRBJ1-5	CSRSLGCPQHF
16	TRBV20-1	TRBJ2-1	CSARGTSGLFYNEQFF